The entry that follows covers one T cell receptor (beta chain) sequence. The data originate from a study of CD8 T cells in Susac syndrome. This CDR3 comprises 12 residues. Germline loops: CDR1 MNHEY, CDR2 SMNVEV (reference sequence). V lost 3 bases and J 4 bases, leaving 6 bases between the germline ends. RNA in amounts of roughly 0.5 to 1 ug was reverse transcribed with random hexamers. MiXCR, run by TCRdb on the immunoSEQ multiplex PCR reads, gives a single entry per CDR3 protein. This table has some 150,000 distinct CDR3 sequences, about 95% appearing once. The chain employs TRBV27 and TRBJ1-1; unclear D gene. Sequenced material: CD8+ T cells from PBMCs. This receptor was taken from a human donor with multiple sclerosis. CDR3 sequence: CASSFVGTEAFF. The CDR3 nucleotides are TGTGCCAGCAGTTTCGTGGGCACTGAAGCTTTCTTT.